This T cell receptor beta chain was retrieved from a study of read filtering for tumor transcriptome and immune sequencing. Study at large: R-ISS stage counts were under 10 for I, about 16 for II, about seven for III.

This library used approximately 370 ng RNA and molecular barcoded adaptors spanning alpha/delta and beta/gamma chains. Each CDR3 protein gets one entry after TCRdb re-called the reads with MiXCR. The sample has around 35,000 distinct CDR3 sequences, approximately 13% seen once. V shed 5 bases and J shed 4 bases, with 11 bases lying between them. The CDR3 is 13 amino acids. In germline, CDR1 is SNHLY, CDR2 FYNNEI. This clonotype was found many times. Sequencing was done on a sample of a population of CD138-negative cells sorted from bone marrow. The source of this sequence is a donor at least 40 years old with multiple myeloma. The chain has TRBV2 and TRBJ1-1; D might be TRBD1 (6 bases). CDR3 loop: CASSTGRSTEAFF. In nucleotides, the CDR3 is TGTGCCAGCAGTACAGGGAGGAGCACTGAAGCTTTCTTT.